Here is one TCR beta chain with its context. Its specific antigen is unknown. Per-base qualities were not stored, and no clone one base away is much larger. The immunoSEQ Assay, a bias-controlled multiplex PCR, was used to amplify TCRbeta CDR3 regions from genomic DNA. Per the authors' processing: The number of nucleated cells in each sample was estimated from the amplification of reference gene primers within the assay. Sequence reads were collapsed and filtered to measure the absolute abundance of every unique TCRbeta CDR3 rearrangement. Productive Simpson clonality was computed per sample as the square root of Simpson's diversity index over productive rearrangements. Entries here come from immuneACCESS through TCRdb and include only in-frame sequences with V and J called. Some clones fail to appear in such tables; in the studies checked, an unresolved V gene covers under half of the shortfall, and the cause of the remainder is unknown. V, J and clone size were drawn from that table, and D and trimming were deduced from the DNA. Recorded for this sample are about 180,000 clones; over 80% of them occurred a single time. In total, the top ten clones hold 6.5% to 9% of the sample.

This sample is drawn from a study of blood T cell repertoires in COVID-19 (dated by TCRdb to about 2020). About the study as a whole: The collaborator samples originated in the United States, Italy and Spain and spanned the acute and convalescent phases of COVID-19. The repertoires were made available in a free public database intended to serve as a resource for research on the immune response to SARS-CoV-2. A de-identified subject ID, COVID-19 status, age in years and sex were almost always included in the sample metadata. The prospective study material was composed of cDNA or gDNA derived from T cells, B-cell-depleted T cells, or PBMCs. The samples were drawn from the first 160 participants of the ongoing ImmuneRACE study and from 1,254 subjects provided by 6 global collaborators. Deeply sampled blood TCRbeta repertoires from subjects exposed to, actively infected with, or recovered from COVID-19 were included in the dataset. HLA class I and class II types, where available, came from metadata supplied by the sample provider rather than from assay-based typing.

Findings and caveats that apply to the study as a whole: How much clinical and demographic metadata was included differed by source and by participant, and the metadata was provided uncurated.

At one collaborating source in Seattle, patients were enrolled during active infection and were followed longitudinally through the course of disease. Collaborating institutions collected whole blood in K2EDTA tubes following their own protocols. For TCRbeta analysis, collaborator samples were shipped as frozen whole blood, as isolated PBMCs, or as DNA extracted from either sample type. Including the terminal cysteine and phenylalanine, the CDR3 comprises 14 residues. Only the CDR3 portion is preserved as DNA: 42 bases, with reading frame beginning at the first base. CDR1 MNHEY and CDR2 SVGAGI were looked up in the germline V gene. Clipping removes 5 bases from V and 6 bases from J, with 9 as the unmatched junction base count.

The V and J genes are TRBV6-5 and TRBJ1-2, and 7 junction bases match TRBD1. The origin of this receptor is a woman aged 40-49 years with COVID-19, enrolled during active disease. Sequences were obtained from peripheral blood. The nucleotides are TGTGCCAGCAGTCCTCCCCGAGGGGGCAATGGCTACACCTTC. Translated, this is CASSPPRGGNGYTF.